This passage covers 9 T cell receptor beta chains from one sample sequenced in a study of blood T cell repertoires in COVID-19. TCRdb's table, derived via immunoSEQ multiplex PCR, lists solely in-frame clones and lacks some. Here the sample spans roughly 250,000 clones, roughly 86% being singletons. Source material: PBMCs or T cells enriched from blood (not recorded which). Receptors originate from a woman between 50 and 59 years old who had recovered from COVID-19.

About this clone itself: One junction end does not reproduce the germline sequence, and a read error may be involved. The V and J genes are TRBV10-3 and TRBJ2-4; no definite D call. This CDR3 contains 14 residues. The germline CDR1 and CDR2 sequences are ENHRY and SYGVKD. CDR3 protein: CAISESFAENNQYF. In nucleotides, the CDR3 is TGTGCCATCAGTGAGTCGTTTGCGGAAAACAATCAGTACTTC.

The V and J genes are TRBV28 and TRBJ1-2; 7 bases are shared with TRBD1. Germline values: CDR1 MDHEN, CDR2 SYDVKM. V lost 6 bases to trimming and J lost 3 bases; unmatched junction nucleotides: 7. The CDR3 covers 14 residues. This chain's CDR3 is CASRTNDRDYGYTF. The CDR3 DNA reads TGTGCCAGCAGGACTAACGACAGGGACTATGGCTACACCTTC.

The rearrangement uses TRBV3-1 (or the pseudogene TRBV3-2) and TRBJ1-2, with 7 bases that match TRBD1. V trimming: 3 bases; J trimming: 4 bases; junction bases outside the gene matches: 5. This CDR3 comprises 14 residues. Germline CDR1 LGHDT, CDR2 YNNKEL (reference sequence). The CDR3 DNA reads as TGTGCCAGCAGCCACGGGAACAGGGGCTATGGCTACACCTTC. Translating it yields CASSHGNRGYGYTF.

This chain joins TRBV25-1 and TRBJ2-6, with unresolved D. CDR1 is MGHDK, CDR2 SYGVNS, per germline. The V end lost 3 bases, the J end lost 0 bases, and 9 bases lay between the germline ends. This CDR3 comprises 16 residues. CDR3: CASSEVPGSGANVLTF. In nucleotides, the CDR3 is TGTGCCAGCAGTGAGGTCCCGGGCTCTGGGGCCAACGTCCTGACTTTC.

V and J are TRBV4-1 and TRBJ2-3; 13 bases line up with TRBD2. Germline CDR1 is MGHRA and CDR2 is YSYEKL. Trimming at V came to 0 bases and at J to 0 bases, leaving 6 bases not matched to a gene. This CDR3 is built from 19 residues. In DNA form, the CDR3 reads TGCGCCAGCAGCCAAGAGCGAACTAGCGGGAGGGCTAGCACAGATACGCAGTATTTT. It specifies CASSQERTSGRASTDTQYF.

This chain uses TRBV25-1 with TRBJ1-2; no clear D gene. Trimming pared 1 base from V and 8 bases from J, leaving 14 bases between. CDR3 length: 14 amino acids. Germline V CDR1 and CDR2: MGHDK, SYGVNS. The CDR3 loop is CASSELGRGSGYTF. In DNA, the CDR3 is TGTGCCAGCAGTGAATTGGGTCGGGGAAGCGGCTACACCTTC.

CDR3 sequence (DNA): TGTGCCAGCAGCAAATTACAGGGGGTGGCCTCCTACGAGCAGTACTTC. This codes for CASSKLQGVASYEQYF. The gene calls are TRBV5-4 and TRBJ2-7; TRBD1 agrees at 8 bases. The CDR3 totals 16 residues. The V gene's germline CDR1 is SGHNT and CDR2 YYREEE (reference sequence). V was pared by 4 bases and J by 0 bases, with 9 bases of the junction left unmatched.

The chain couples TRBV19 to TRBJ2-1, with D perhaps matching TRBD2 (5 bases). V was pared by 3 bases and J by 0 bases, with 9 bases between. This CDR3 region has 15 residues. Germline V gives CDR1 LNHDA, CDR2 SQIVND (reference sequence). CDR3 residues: CASSMGLASYNEQFF. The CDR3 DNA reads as TGTGCCAGTAGTATGGGTCTAGCCTCCTACAATGAGCAGTTCTTC.

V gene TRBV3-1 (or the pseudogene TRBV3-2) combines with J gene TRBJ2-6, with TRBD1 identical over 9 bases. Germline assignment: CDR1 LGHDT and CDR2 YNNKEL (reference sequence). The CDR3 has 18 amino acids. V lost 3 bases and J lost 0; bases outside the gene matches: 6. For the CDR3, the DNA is TGTGCCAGCAGCCATTCGACAGGGGGGCGCTCTGGGGCCAACGTCCTGACTTTC. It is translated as CASSHSTGGRSGANVLTF.